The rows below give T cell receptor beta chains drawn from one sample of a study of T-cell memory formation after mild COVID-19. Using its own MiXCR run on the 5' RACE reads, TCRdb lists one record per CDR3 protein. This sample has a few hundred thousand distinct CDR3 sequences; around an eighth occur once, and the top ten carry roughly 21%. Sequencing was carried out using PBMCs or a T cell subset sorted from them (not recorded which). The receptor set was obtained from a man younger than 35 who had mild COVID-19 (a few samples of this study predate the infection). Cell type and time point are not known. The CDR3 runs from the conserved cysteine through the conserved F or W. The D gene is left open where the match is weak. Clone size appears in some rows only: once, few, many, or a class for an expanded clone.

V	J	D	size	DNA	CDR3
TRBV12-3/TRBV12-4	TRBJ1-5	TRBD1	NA	TGTGCCAGCAGTCCAAGCCGGGACAGGCGAGATCAGCCCCAGCATTTT	CASSPSRDRRDQPQHF
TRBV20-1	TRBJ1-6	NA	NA	TGCAGTGCTAGAGAGGGGGGCCCCGGGACACTAAATTCACCCCTCCACTTT	CSAREGGPGTLNSPLHF
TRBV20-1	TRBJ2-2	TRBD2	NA	TGCAGTGCTGGCCCTATAGTAGCGGGGGGCACCGGGGAGCTGTTTTTT	CSAGPIVAGGTGELFF
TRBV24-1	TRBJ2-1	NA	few	TGTGCCACCAGTGATCCCGGACAGAGGGAGGTCTTC	CATSDPGQREVF
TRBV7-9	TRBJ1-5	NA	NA	TGTGCCAGCAGCTCCCCTTCGCGGGGGGGGGATAGCAATCAGCCCCAGCATTTT	CASSSPSRGGDSNQPQHF
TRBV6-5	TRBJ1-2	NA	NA	TGTGCCAGCAGTTCCCACCGGGGCTATGGCTACACCTTC	CASSSHRGYGYTF
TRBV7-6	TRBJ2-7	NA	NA	TGTGCCAGCAGCTTAGAGCGCACATCCGGCGAGCAGTACTTC	CASSLERTSGEQYF
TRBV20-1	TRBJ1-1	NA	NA	TGCAGTGCTAGGGCAACGAACACTGAAGCTTTCTTT	CSARATNTEAFF
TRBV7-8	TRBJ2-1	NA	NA	TGTGCCAGCAGCTTAGCGGAGTCACGCGAGCAGTTCTTC	CASSLAESREQFF
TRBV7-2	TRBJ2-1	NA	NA	TGTGCCAGCAGCTTACGGGGCGGGTTGGGATCCCATGAGAGGGTCCAGTTCTTC	CASSLRGGLGSHERVQFF
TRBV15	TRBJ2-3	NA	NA	TGTGCCACCAGCAGCCGCCAAAGGGCTAGCACAGATACGCAGTATTTT	CATSSRQRASTDTQYF
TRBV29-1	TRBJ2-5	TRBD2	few	TGCAGCGTGAGAGGACTAGGGGAGACCCAGTACTTC	CSVRGLGETQYF
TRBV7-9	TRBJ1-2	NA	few	TGTGCCAGCAGCTTCCCAAACTATGGCTACACCTTC	CASSFPNYGYTF
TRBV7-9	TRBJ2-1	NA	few	TGTGCCAGCAGCCCTACGACTGGATCCTACAATGAGCAGTTCTTC	CASSPTTGSYNEQFF
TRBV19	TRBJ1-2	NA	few	TGTGCCAGCCGTCCGGGGCCCGCCGGCGGTGGCTACACCTTC	CASRPGPAGGGYTF
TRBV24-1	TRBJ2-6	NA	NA	TGTGCCACCAGTGATCCATGGGTTTCCGGGGCCAACGTCCTGACTTTC	CATSDPWVSGANVLTF
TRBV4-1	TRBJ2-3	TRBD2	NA	TGCGCCAGCAGCCAAGTACCTAGTGGGGGGGAGCGGACAGATACGCAGTATTTT	CASSQVPSGGERTDTQYF
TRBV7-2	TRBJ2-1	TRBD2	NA	TGTGCCAGCAGCGAGGGACTAGCTTGGGAGAATGAGCAGTTCTTC	CASSEGLAWENEQFF
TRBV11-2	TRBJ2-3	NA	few	TGTGCCAGCAGCGCCCAGGGCCCCGATACGCAGTATTTT	CASSAQGPDTQYF
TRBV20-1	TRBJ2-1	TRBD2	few	TGCAGTGCTAGACTAGCGGGGGACCATGAGCAGTTCTTC	CSARLAGDHEQFF
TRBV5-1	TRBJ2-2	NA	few	TGCGCCAGCAGCTTACAGGGAGGGGGCACCGGGGAGCTGTTTTTT	CASSLQGGGTGELFF
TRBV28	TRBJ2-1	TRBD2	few	TGTGCCAGCAAGGGACTAGCGGGCAATGAGCAGTTCTTC	CASKGLAGNEQFF
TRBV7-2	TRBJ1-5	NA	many	TGTGCCAGCCAGGGGTACAATCAGCCCCAGCATTTT	CASQGYNQPQHF
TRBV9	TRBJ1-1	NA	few	TGTGCCAGCGGACGTCAGCAGAACACTGAAGCTTTCTTT	CASGRQQNTEAFF